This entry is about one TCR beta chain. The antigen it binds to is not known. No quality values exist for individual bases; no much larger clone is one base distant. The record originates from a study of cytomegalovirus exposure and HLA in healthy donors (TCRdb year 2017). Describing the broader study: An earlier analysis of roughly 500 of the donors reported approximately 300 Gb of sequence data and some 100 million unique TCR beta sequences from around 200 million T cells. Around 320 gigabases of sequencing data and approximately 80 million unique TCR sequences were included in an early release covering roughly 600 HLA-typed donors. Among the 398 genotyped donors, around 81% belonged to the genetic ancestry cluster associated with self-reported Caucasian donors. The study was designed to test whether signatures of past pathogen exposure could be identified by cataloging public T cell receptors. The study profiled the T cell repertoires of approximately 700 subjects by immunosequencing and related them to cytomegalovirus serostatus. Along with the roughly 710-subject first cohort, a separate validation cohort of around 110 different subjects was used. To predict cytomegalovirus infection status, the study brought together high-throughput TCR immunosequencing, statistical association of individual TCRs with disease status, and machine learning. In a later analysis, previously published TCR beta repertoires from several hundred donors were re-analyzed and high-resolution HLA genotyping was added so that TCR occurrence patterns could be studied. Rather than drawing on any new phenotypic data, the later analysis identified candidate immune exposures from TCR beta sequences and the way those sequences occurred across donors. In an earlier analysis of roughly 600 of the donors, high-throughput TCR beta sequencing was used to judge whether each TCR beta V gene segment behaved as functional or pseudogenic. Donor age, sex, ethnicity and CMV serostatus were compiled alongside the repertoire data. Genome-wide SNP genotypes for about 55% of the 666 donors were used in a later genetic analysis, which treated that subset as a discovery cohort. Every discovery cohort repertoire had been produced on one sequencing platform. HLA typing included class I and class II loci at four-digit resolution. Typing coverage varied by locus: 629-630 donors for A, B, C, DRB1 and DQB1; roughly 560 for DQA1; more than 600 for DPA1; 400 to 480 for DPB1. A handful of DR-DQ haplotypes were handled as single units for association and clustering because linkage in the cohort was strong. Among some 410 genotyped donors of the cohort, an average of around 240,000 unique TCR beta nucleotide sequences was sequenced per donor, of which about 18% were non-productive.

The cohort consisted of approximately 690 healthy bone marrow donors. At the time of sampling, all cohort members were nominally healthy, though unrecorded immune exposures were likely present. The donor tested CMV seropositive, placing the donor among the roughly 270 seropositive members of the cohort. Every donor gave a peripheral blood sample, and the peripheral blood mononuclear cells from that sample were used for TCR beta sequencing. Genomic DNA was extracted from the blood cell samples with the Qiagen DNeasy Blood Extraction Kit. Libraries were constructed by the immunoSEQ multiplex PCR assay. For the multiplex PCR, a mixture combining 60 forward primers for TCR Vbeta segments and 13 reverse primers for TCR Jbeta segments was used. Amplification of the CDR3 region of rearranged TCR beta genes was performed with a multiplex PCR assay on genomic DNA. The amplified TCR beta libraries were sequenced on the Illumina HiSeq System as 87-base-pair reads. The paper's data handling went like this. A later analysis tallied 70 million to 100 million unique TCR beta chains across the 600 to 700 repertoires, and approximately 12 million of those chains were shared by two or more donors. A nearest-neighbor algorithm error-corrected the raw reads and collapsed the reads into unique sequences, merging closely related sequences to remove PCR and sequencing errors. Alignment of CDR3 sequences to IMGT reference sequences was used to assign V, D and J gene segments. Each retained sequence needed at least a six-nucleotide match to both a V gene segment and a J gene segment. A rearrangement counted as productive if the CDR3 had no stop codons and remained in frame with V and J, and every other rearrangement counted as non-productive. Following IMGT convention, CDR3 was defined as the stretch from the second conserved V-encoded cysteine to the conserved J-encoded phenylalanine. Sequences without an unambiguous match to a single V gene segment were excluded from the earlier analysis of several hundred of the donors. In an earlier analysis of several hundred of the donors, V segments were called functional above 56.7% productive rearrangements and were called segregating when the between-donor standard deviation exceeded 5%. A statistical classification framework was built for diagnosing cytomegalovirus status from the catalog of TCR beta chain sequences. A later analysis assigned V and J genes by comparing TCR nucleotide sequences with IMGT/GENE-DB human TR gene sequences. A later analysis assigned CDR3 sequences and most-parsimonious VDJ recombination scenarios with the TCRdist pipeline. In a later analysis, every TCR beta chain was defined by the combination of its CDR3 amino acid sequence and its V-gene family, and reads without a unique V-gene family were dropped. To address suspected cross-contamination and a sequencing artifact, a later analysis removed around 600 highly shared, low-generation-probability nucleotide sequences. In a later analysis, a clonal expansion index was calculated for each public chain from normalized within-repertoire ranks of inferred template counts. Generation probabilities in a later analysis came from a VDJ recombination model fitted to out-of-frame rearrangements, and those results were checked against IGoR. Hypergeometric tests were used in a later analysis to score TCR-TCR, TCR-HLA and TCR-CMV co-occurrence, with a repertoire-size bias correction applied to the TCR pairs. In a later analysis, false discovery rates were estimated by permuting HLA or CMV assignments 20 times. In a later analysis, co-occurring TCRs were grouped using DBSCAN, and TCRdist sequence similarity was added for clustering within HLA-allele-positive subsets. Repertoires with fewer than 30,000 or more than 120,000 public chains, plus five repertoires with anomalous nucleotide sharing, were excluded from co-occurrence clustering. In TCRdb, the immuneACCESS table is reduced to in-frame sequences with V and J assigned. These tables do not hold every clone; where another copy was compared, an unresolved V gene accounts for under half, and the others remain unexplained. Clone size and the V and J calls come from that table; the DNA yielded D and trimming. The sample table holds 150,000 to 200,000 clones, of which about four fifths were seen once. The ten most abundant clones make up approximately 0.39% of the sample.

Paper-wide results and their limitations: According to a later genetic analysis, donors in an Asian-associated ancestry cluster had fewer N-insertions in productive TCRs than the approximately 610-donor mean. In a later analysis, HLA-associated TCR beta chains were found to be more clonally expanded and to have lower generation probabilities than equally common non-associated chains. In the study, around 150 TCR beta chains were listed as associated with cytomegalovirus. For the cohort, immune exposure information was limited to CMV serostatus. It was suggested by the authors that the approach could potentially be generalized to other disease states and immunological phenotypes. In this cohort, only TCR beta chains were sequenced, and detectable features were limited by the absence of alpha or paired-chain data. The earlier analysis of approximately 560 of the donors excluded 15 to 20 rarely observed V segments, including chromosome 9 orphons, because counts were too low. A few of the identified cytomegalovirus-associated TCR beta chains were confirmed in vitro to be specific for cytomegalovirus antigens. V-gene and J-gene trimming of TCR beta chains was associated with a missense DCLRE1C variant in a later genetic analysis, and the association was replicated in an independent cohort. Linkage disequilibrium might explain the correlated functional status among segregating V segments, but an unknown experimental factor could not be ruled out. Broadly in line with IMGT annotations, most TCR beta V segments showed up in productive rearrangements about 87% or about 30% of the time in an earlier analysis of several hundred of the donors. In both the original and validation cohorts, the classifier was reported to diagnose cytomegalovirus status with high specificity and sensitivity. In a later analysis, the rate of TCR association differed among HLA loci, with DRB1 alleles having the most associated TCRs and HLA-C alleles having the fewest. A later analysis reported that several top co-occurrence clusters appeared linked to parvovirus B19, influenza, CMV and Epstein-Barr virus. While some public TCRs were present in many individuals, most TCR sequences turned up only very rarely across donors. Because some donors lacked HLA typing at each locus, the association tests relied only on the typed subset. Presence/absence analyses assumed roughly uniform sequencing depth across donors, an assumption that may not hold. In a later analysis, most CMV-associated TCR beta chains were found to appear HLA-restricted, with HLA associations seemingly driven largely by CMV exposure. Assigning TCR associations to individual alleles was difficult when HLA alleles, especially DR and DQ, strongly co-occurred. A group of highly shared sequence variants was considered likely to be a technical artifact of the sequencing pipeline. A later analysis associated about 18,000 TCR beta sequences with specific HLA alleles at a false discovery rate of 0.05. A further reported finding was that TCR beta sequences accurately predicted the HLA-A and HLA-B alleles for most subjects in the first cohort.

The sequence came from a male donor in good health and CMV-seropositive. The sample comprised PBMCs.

The DNA sequence is given as TGTGCCAGCATGGGACAGGTGAACACTGAAGCTTTCTTT. Its coded protein is CASMGQVNTEAFF. This chain is built from TRBV2 and TRBJ1-1, and 8 bases in between align with TRBD1. Here V drops 7 bases and J drops 0 bases, and the junction holds 1 base not matched to any gene. CDR1 and CDR2 are drawn from the germline V gene: SNHLY, FYNNEI. Spanning cysteine to phenylalanine, the CDR3 consists of 13 amino acids. Of all the DNA, just the CDR3 is kept, 39 bases in frame from base 1.